Following are 27 T cell receptor beta chains from one sample sequenced in a study of T cell responses to AZD1222 COVID-19 vaccine. The method was immunoSEQ multiplex PCR; TCRdb's version includes in-frame clones alone and lacks a portion of them. The sample comprises about 190,000 clones, about nine tenths of which are singletons, and approximately 2.7% rests with the top ten. The sample was peripheral blood, taken on day 0 of MenACWY control vaccination. These receptors were taken from an adult in good health.

The chain's CDR3 is CASSWDRPYEQYF. The CDR3 coding sequence is TGTGCCAGCAGCTGGGACCGTCCCTACGAGCAGTACTTC. The chain carries TRBV11-2 and TRBJ2-7, with D perhaps TRBD1 or TRBD2 (5 bases each). The CDR3 spans 13 residues. Germline lookup yields CDR1 SGHAT and CDR2 FQNNGV. The ends were cut back, 4 bases at V and 2 bases at J, with 9 bases in the middle.

The rearrangement links TRBV27 to TRBJ2-7, with a possible D match to TRBD2 (5 bases). V lost 6 bases and J 0 bases, leaving 15 bases between the germline ends. CDR1 and CDR2 from the germline V gene are MNHEY and SMNVEV (reference sequence). The CDR3 has 15 residues. This CDR3 reads CASRARRGSSYEQYF. CDR3 nucleotide sequence: TGTGCCAGCAGAGCCCGTAGAGGGTCCTCCTACGAGCAGTACTTC.

The CDR3 loop reads CASSLKGVNYGYTF. The CDR3 bases are TGTGCCAGCAGCTTAAAGGGCGTTAACTATGGCTACACCTTC. The V and J genes are TRBV7-9 and TRBJ1-2; D is uncertain. The germline V gene encodes CDR1 SEHNR and CDR2 FQNEAQ (reference sequence). The V end lost 2 bases, the J end lost 1 base, and 8 bases lay between the germline ends. This CDR3 is 14 amino acids long.

The rearrangement links TRBV6-1 to TRBJ1-3; D is perhaps TRBD1 (5 bases). Looked up from germline, CDR1 is MNHNS and CDR2 is SASEGT. The V gene lost 5 bases and the J gene lost 8 bases, with 13 bases spanning the gap. The CDR3 has 13 residues. The CDR3 protein is CASSYDSGDTIYF. The CDR3 DNA is TGTGCCAGCAGTTATGACAGTGGGGACACCATATATTTT.

The chain couples TRBV28 to TRBJ2-7; D is uncertain. V was trimmed by 6 bases and J by 1 base, leaving 13 bases between them. From germline, CDR1 is MDHEN and CDR2 SYDVKM. The CDR3 runs to 14 residues. The CDR3 loop reads CASSHPARSYEQYF. In nucleotides, the CDR3 is TGTGCCAGCAGCCATCCCGCCAGATCCTACGAGCAGTACTTC.

The genes are TRBV6-5 and TRBJ1-1; a possible D gene is TRBD1 (6 bases). The CDR3 sequence is 14 residues long. Germline V gives CDR1 MNHEY, CDR2 SVGAGI. V was pared by 2 bases and J by 1 base, with 8 bases between. CDR3 residues: CASSYQDRNTEAFF. The DNA for the CDR3 is TGTGCCAGCAGTTACCAGGACAGGAACACTGAAGCTTTCTTT.

V and J are TRBV28 and TRBJ1-4; D may be TRBD1 (5 bases). CDR3 size: 16 residues. Germline V lookup: CDR1 MDHEN, CDR2 SYDVKM. Trimming removed 0 bases at V and 3 bases at J, with 11 bases between. CDR3 sequence: CASSLWPRQSNEKLFF. In nucleotides, the CDR3 is TGTGCCAGCAGTTTATGGCCGCGACAGTCTAATGAAAAACTGTTTTTT. Variable domain in full (rest from reference TRBV28 and TRBJ1-4): DVKVTQSSRYLVKRTGEKVFLECVQDMDHENMFWYRQDPGLGLRLIYFSYDVKMKEKGDIPEGYSVSREKKERFSLILESASTNQTSMYLCASSLWPRQSNEKLFFGSGTQLSVL.

The chain uses TRBV5-1 and TRBJ2-2; D call uncertain. The CDR3 sequence is 14 residues long. The V gene's germline CDR1 is SGHRS and CDR2 YFSETQ. Trimming took off 2 bases at V and 1 base at J, with 6 bases between the two ends. The CDR3 nucleotides read TGCGCCAGCAGCTTATCCGGGAACACCGGGGAGCTGTTTTTT. Encoded protein: CASSLSGNTGELFF. The whole variable domain, remainder taken from reference TRBV5-1 and TRBJ2-2, is KAGVTQTPRYLIKTRGQQVTLSCSPISGHRSVSWYQQTPGQGLQFLFEYFSETQRNKGNFPGRFSGRQFSNSRSEMNVSTLELGDSALYLCASSLSGNTGELFFGEGSRLTVL.

This chain links TRBV24-1 with TRBJ1-2; D is perhaps TRBD1 (6 bases). V lost 4 bases, J lost 5 bases, and 10 bases lay in between. The CDR3 runs to 13 residues. Germline CDR1 and CDR2: KGHDR and SFDVKD. The CDR3 coding sequence is TGTGCCACCAGTGAACCCGGACAGTATGGCTACACCTTC. Protein product: CATSEPGQYGYTF.

This clone has a single count. The CDR3 bases are TGTGCCAGCGTCGGTAGAGGAGGCTATGGCTACACCTTC. The encoded protein is CASVGRGGYGYTF. The chain joins TRBV6-5 to TRBJ1-2; no clear D gene. Germline assignment: CDR1 MNHEY and CDR2 SVGAGI. V lost 8 bases to trimming and J lost 4 bases, with 14 bases between them. This CDR3 contains 13 residues.

V gene TRBV9 combines with J gene TRBJ2-3; D is perhaps TRBD1 (5 bases). Trimming pared 3 bases from V and 4 bases from J, leaving 12 bases between. Germline V gene sequence: CDR1 SGDLS, CDR2 YYNGEE. The CDR3 extends over 14 amino acids. The CDR3 reads CASSAERQSDTQYF. DNA for the CDR3: TGTGCCAGCAGCGCCGAGAGACAGTCAGATACGCAGTATTTT.

This clone was seen a handful of times. This chain connects TRBV5-8 to TRBJ2-4; TRBD1 matches 9 bases. The junction had 2 bases not matched to a gene; V was cut back by 2 bases and J by 2 bases. This CDR3 has 15 amino acids. Germline values: CDR1 SGHTS, CDR2 YDEGEE. The DNA for the CDR3 is TGTGCCAGCAGCTTTGGGACAGGGTCCAAAAACATTCAGTACTTC. Its translation: CASSFGTGSKNIQYF.

V is TRBV6-5 and J is TRBJ2-7, with 11 bases matching TRBD1. V was clipped by 0 bases and J by 7 bases; unmatched bases: 8. CDR1 and CDR2 from the germline V gene are MNHEY and SVGAGI. CDR3 length: 16 amino acids. The CDR3 is CASSYSTGTGGLEQYF. In DNA form, the CDR3 reads TGTGCCAGCAGTTACTCGACCGGGACAGGGGGGTTAGAGCAGTACTTC.

This clone was seen more than once but under ten times. The chain recombines TRBV19 with TRBJ2-7, with a weak D call TRBD2 (7 bases). The CDR3 sequence is 16 residues long. Trimming took 6 bases from V and 0 from J, leaving 18 bases between them. Germline V lookup: CDR1 LNHDA, CDR2 SQIVND (reference sequence). In nucleotides, the CDR3 is TGTGCCAGTAGCCCCTTAGGGAGGGGGGCCTCCTACGAGCAGTACTTC. Translating gives CASSPLGRGASYEQYF.

This chain uses TRBV7-8 with TRBJ1-1; D not certain. Trimming cost V 0 bases and J 4 bases, with 3 bases left between them. Germline lookup yields CDR1 SGHVS and CDR2 FQNEAQ. This CDR3 is built from 12 residues. DNA for the CDR3: TGTGCCAGCAGCTTAGCTACCACTGAAGCTTTCTTT. Protein product: CASSLATTEAFF.

The V call is TRBV19, the J call TRBJ1-6; maybe TRBD1 (6 bases). Germline V lookup: CDR1 LNHDA, CDR2 SQIVND (reference sequence). The length of the CDR3 is 14 residues. The V gene lost 7 bases and the J gene lost 9 bases, with 16 bases spanning the gap. The CDR3, as DNA: TGTGCCAGTAATGGAGGGGGTAGCATTTCACCCCTCCACTTT. Residues: CASNGGGSISPLHF. Complete variable domain (other parts from reference TRBV19 and TRBJ1-6): DGGITQSPKYLFRKEGQNVTLSCEQNLNHDAMYWYRQDPGQGLRLIYYSQIVNDFQKGDIAEGYSVSREKKESFPLTVTSAQKNPTAFYLCASNGGGSISPLHFGNGTRLTVT.

CDR3 nucleotide sequence: TGTGCCAGCAGCTCTTTAGCGGGGGCTAGCACAGATACGCAGTATTTT. Protein sequence: CASSSLAGASTDTQYF. The gene calls are TRBV7-2 and TRBJ2-3; TRBD2 matches at 9 bases. V was clipped by 4 bases and J by 0 bases; unmatched bases: 5. Germline CDR1 reads SGHTA; CDR2 reads FQGNSA. The CDR3 loop spans 16 amino acids.

V gene TRBV6-5 combines with J gene TRBJ2-2; 8 nucleotides line up with TRBD1. Germline CDR1 and CDR2: MNHEY and SVGAGI. The CDR3 has 14 amino acids. Trimming cost V 7 bases and J 4 bases; bases outside gene matches: 5. The CDR3 nucleotides are TGTGCCAGCAACAAGGGACAGGCCACCGGGGAGCTGTTTTTT. Encoded protein: CASNKGQATGELFF.

The chain's CDR3 is CASSQGPGRAFF. The CDR3 coding sequence is TGTGCCAGCAGCCAAGGCCCGGGGCGGGCTTTCTTT. The chain employs TRBV3-1 (or the pseudogene TRBV3-2) and TRBJ1-1, with D possibly TRBD1 on 5 matching bases. Germline V CDR1 and CDR2: LGHDT, YNNKEL (reference sequence). Trimming removed 1 base at V and 11 bases at J, with 11 bases between. The CDR3 is 12 residues long.

This clone is a singleton in its sample. The V gene is TRBV6-5, the J gene TRBJ2-3; 7 nucleotides align to TRBD2. V lost 6 bases to trimming and J lost 5 bases; unmatched junction nucleotides: 5. The CDR3 totals 13 residues. Germline-derived CDR1 and CDR2 are MNHEY and SVGAGI. CDR3 nucleotides: TGTGCCAGCAGGGGGGTAGCGGGAGATACGCAGTATTTT. Residues: CASRGVAGDTQYF.

In this sample, this clone turned up a few times. The gene calls are TRBV6-6 and TRBJ2-3; the match to TRBD2 covers 15 bases. J gave up 8 bases and V 5 bases, and 11 bases lay outside the gene matches. Germline loops: CDR1 MNHNY, CDR2 SVGAGI (reference sequence). The CDR3 length is 17 residues. CDR3 nucleotides: TGTGCCAGCAGTCCCCGGACTAGCGGGAGGGCCCGTGGTACGCAGTATTTT. Its protein product is CASSPRTSGRARGTQYF.

This clone is a singleton in its sample. The gene calls are TRBV27 and TRBJ2-1, with no clear D. CDR3 length equals 13 residues. Trimming shortened V by 10 bases and J by 6 bases, and 16 bases separated the two germline ends. The germline V gene has CDR1 MNHEY and CDR2 SMNVEV (reference sequence). CDR3 coding DNA: TGTGCCAACTCCCCCTCCGGTGGCAATGAGCAGTTCTTC. Translating gives CANSPSGGNEQFF.

This chain joins TRBV2 and TRBJ2-3; 7 nucleotides align to TRBD2. CDR1 is SNHLY, CDR2 FYNNEI, per germline. The CDR3 covers 15 residues. Trimming took 3 bases from V and 4 from J; bases not matched to a gene: 7. The CDR3 protein is CASSEAAGVSDTQYF. The CDR3 bases are TGTGCCAGCAGTGAGGCCGCGGGGGTATCAGATACGCAGTATTTT.

The gene calls are TRBV7-2 and TRBJ2-1; TRBD2 matches 7 bases. This CDR3 has 16 residues. V shed 4 bases, J shed 4 bases, and the junction held 10 bases outside the gene matches. Germline assignment: CDR1 SGHTA and CDR2 FQGNSA. The CDR3 nucleotides read TGTGCCAGCAGCTGGGTCCTACTAGCGAAGTACAATGAGCAGTTCTTC. This codes for CASSWVLLAKYNEQFF.

This rearrangement joins TRBV9 to TRBJ2-3; 14 positions match TRBD2. Trimming at V came to 2 bases and at J to 5 bases, leaving 7 bases not matched to a gene. The CDR3 runs to 17 residues. Per the germline V gene, CDR1 is SGDLS and CDR2 is YYNGEE. The CDR3 coding sequence is TGTGCCAGCAGCGTGAGCTTCGGGACTAGCGGGAGAGATACGCAGTATTTT. Translating gives CASSVSFGTSGRDTQYF.

This clone was seen only a few times. The chain is built from TRBV9 and TRBJ2-1; D possibly corresponds to TRBD1 (6 bases). The CDR3 has 14 residues. Germline CDR1 reads SGDLS; CDR2 reads YYNGEE. V shed 4 bases and J shed 5 bases, with 13 bases lying between them. CDR3 coding DNA: TGTGCCAGCAGCATCGGGACACATAACAATGAGCAGTTCTTC. Its translation: CASSIGTHNNEQFF.

The gene calls are TRBV28 and TRBJ1-5; D is ambiguous. Per the germline V gene, CDR1 is MDHEN and CDR2 is SYDVKM. The germline V and J ends were trimmed by 5 bases and 1 base, with 9 bases remaining between them. This CDR3 region has 14 residues. The CDR3 DNA reads as TGTGCCAGCAGTATACTGCTGAGCAATCAGCCCCAGCATTTT. It is translated as CASSILLSNQPQHF.